This entry lists 24 T cell receptor beta chains sequenced from one sample in a study of T cells in Graves' hyperthyroidism and ophthalmopathy. Amplified regions were TCR beta CDR3 sequences from RNA transcripts. HTBI primers drove first-round RT-PCR of the TCR CDR3. TCRdb analysed the multiplex PCR reads with MiXCR anew, one entry per CDR3 protein. The sample consists of approximately 380,000 distinct CDR3 sequences, approximately 19% of them appearing once. The sequencing sample was made of blood. The origin of the receptors is a woman aged 18-29 years with Graves' hyperthyroidism.

On this clonotype: This may arise from a read error, as a much more abundant clone is one base away. The chain carries TRBV13 and TRBJ1-2; unclear D gene. The CDR3 length is 13 residues. From germline, CDR1 is PRHDT and CDR2 FYEKMQ (reference sequence). The CDR3 region is CASSFVQSYGYSF. CDR3 sequence (DNA): TGTGCCAGCAGCTTCGTACAGTCTTATGGCTACAGCTTC.

V usage is TRBV6-1 and J usage is TRBJ2-7; TRBD1 aligns across 9 bases. Per the germline V gene, CDR1 is MNHNS and CDR2 is SASEGT. V was clipped by 0 bases and J by 4 bases; unmatched bases: 4. The CDR3 extends over 15 amino acids. For the CDR3, the DNA is TGTGCCAGCAGTGAAGCGTTAGGACAGGGGTACGAGCAGTACTTC. Amino acid sequence: CASSEALGQGYEQYF.

This clonotype has at least ten counts. This sequence joins TRBV20-1 and TRBJ2-2; no definite D call. This CDR3 contains 13 residues. From germline, CDR1 is DFQATT and CDR2 SNEGSKA (reference sequence). V shed 3 bases and J shed 4 bases, with 9 bases lying between them. The CDR3 loop is CSASVRATGELFF. Here the CDR3 DNA reads TGCAGTGCTAGTGTCCGCGCCACCGGGGAGCTGTTTTTT.

This clonotype was picked up many times. J is TRBJ2-2 and V is TRBV6-1; 9 nucleotides agree with TRBD1. The CDR3 is made up of 15 amino acids. The V gene's germline CDR1 is MNHNS and CDR2 SASEGT. V lost 7 bases and J lost 7; bases outside the gene matches: 10. CDR3: CASTVKRQGVGELFF. The CDR3 region has the DNA TGTGCCAGCACCGTGAAGAGACAGGGGGTCGGGGAGCTGTTTTTT.

A few counts support this clonotype. The junction and the germline gene differ at one end; a read error may be behind it. This chain connects TRBV11-2 to TRBJ2-5; possible D gene TRBD1, 5 bases. The germline CDR1 and CDR2 sequences are SGHAT and FQNNGV. The CDR3 consists of 13 residues. The CDR3 is CASSQVSGETQYF. CDR3 coding DNA: TGCGCCAGCAGCCAAGTTTCAGGGGAGACCCAGTACTTC.

This clonotype came up many times. The V call is TRBV6-2 or TRBV6-3, the J call TRBJ1-5, with D possibly matching TRBD1 (5 bases). The CDR3 length is 17 residues. The ends were cut back, 4 bases at V and 5 bases at J, with 21 bases in the middle. Germline CDR1 MNHEY, CDR2 SVGEGT. The CDR3, as DNA: TGTGCCAGCAGTTTTTCTCCCTACCGGGACGGAGATCAGCCCCAGCATTTT. This gives the protein CASSFSPYRDGDQPQHF.

This clonotype has at least ten counts. This rearrangement joins TRBV6-1 to TRBJ2-5; D unresolved. The CDR3 totals 13 residues. CDR1 and CDR2 from the germline V gene are MNHNS and SASEGT. V lost 6 bases to trimming and J lost 3 bases, with 11 bases between them. In DNA form, the CDR3 reads TGTGCCAGCAGCCCATTCGTAGAAGAGACCCAGTACTTC. It is translated as CASSPFVEETQYF.

The chain combines TRBV11-2 with TRBJ2-7, with D maybe TRBD2 (6 bases). V lost 3 bases and J 4 bases, leaving 19 bases between the germline ends. The length of the CDR3 is 16 residues. Germline CDR1 SGHAT, CDR2 FQNNGV. The CDR3 coding sequence is TGTGCCAGCAGCTTCGGGGGAGCTCCAGGACGGTACGAGCAGTACTTC. Encoded protein: CASSFGGAPGRYEQYF.

This clonotype has at least ten counts. This chain joins TRBV6-1 and TRBJ1-1, with D unclear. V lost 7 bases, J lost 0 bases, and 12 bases lay in between. This CDR3 comprises 14 residues. Per the germline V gene, CDR1 is MNHNS and CDR2 is SASEGT. CDR3: CASTRPGMNTEAFF. In DNA, the CDR3 is TGTGCCAGCACCAGGCCGGGTATGAACACTGAAGCTTTCTTT.

This clonotype was seen ten or more times. The chain uses TRBV20-1 and TRBJ1-1; no clear D gene. This CDR3 contains 14 residues. Germline CDR1 reads DFQATT; CDR2 reads SNEGSKA (reference sequence). V lost 1 base to trimming and J lost 0 bases, with 9 bases between them. The CDR3: CSARAGSVNTEAFF. CDR3 nucleotide sequence: TGCAGTGCTAGAGCCGGATCAGTGAACACTGAAGCTTTCTTT.

This clonotype was counted at least ten times. V and J are TRBV28 and TRBJ1-2, with a weak D call TRBD1 (5 bases). Germline-derived CDR1 and CDR2 are MDHEN and SYDVKM. Deletions cut 6 bases from V and 1 base from J, with 12 bases between. There are 14 residues in the CDR3. This chain's CDR3 is CASSPRGDNYGYTF. The CDR3 coding sequence is TGTGCCAGCAGCCCAAGGGGTGATAACTATGGCTACACCTTC.

This clonotype came up many times. The chain has TRBV6-2 or TRBV6-3 and TRBJ2-5; a weak D match, TRBD1 (5 bases). The germline gives CDR1 MNHEY, CDR2 SVGEGT. The CDR3 contains 15 residues. Between the trimmed V and J ends, which lost 7 bases and 1 base, there was a span of 16 bases. Written as DNA, the CDR3 is TGTGCCAGCACCGACGACAGTGAAATCCAAGAGACCCAGTACTTC. Protein: CASTDDSEIQETQYF.

About this clonotype: This may be a read error: a much more frequent sequence differs by one nucleotide. The V gene is TRBV2, the J gene TRBJ1-5; no definite D call. From germline, CDR1 is SNHLY and CDR2 FYNNEI. This CDR3 is built from 14 residues. CDR3: CASSGSGGNQPQRF. CDR3 coding DNA: TGTGCCAGCAGTGGGTCAGGCGGGAATCAGCCCCAGCGTTTT.

The V gene is TRBV27, the J gene TRBJ2-5; 7 positions agree with TRBD2. Trimming at V came to 2 bases and at J to 7 bases, leaving 7 bases not matched to a gene. This CDR3 region has 14 residues. CDR1 and CDR2 from the germline V gene are MNHEY and SMNVEV (reference sequence). This CDR3 reads CASSLRQSSGTQYF. In nucleotides, the CDR3 is TGTGCCAGCAGTTTAAGACAGTCTAGCGGGACCCAGTACTTC.

The genes are TRBV12-5 and TRBJ1-1; the D gene is possibly TRBD1 (5 bases). CDR1 LGHNT and CDR2 FRNRAP come from the germline V gene. With 0 bases removed from V and 0 bases from J, the gap between germline ends came to 11 bases. The CDR3 loop spans 16 amino acids. The chain's CDR3 is CASGLVPGFLNTEAFF. CDR3 sequence (DNA): TGTGCTAGTGGTTTGGTCCCAGGGTTTTTGAACACTGAAGCTTTCTTT.

This chain uses TRBV12-3 or TRBV12-4 with TRBJ1-5; 7 bases line up with TRBD1. The V segment lost 6 bases and the J segment 5 bases; nucleotides outside the gene matches: 7. CDR3 size: 14 residues. CDR3 sequence: CASSYRDSHQPQHF. The DNA of the CDR3 is TGTGCCAGCAGCTACCGGGACAGCCATCAGCCCCAGCATTTT.

V usage is TRBV7-9 and J usage is TRBJ1-2; 10 bases are shared with TRBD1. The CDR3 is 15 residues long. Looked up from germline, CDR1 is SEHNR and CDR2 is FQNEAQ (reference sequence). Trimming cost V 5 bases and J 5 bases; bases outside gene matches: 8. The CDR3 here is CASSPRRDRGYGYTF. As DNA, the CDR3 is TGTGCCAGCAGCCCACGGAGGGACAGGGGTTATGGCTACACCTTC.

This clonotype was recorded many times. V and J are TRBV15 and TRBJ2-7; the D gene is possibly TRBD2 (6 bases). In germline, CDR1 is LNHNV, CDR2 YYDKDF (reference sequence). V lost 2 bases and J lost 2, with 13 bases in between. The CDR3 covers 15 residues. The CDR3 DNA sequence: TGTGCCACCAGCAGACTGGGGGGTGGAACCTACGAGCAGTACTTC. This codes for CATSRLGGGTYEQYF.

The chain employs TRBV19 and TRBJ1-1; D is ambiguous. There are 15 residues in the CDR3. Looked up from germline, CDR1 is LNHDA and CDR2 is SQIVND (reference sequence). The germline V and J ends were trimmed by 5 bases and 1 base, with 14 bases remaining between them. CDR3 sequence: CASSAQSSGNTEAFF. The CDR3 nucleotides are TGTGCCAGTAGTGCACAATCCTCAGGGAACACTGAAGCTTTCTTT.

This clonotype was recorded at least ten times. The rearrangement joins TRBV28 to TRBJ2-6, with 8 positions matching TRBD1. V lost 3 bases, J lost 4 bases, and 5 bases stayed unmatched. The CDR3 length is 16 residues. Germline lookup yields CDR1 MDHEN and CDR2 SYDVKM. The CDR3 DNA sequence: TGTGCCAGCAGTTTTGGGACAGGCAAGGGGGCCAACGTCCTGACTTTC. It translates to CASSFGTGKGANVLTF.

This clonotype was recorded at least ten times. The CDR3 nucleotides are TGTGCCAGCAGTTTCCTCCGATATAGCATCCGGGACAGGGGGCCAAACACTGAAGCTTTCTTT. Protein product: CASSFLRYSIRDRGPNTEAFF. The chain carries TRBV27 and TRBJ1-1; 12 bases are shared with TRBD1. Germline V gives CDR1 MNHEY, CDR2 SMNVEV (reference sequence). The CDR3 extends over 21 amino acids. The ends lost 3 bases at V and 2 bases at J; junction bases unmatched: 19.

This clonotype showed up many times. V and J are TRBV19 and TRBJ1-2; D uncertain. The V gene lost 2 bases and the J gene lost 8 bases, with 9 bases spanning the gap. The CDR3 consists of 12 residues. Germline assignment: CDR1 LNHDA and CDR2 SQIVND (reference sequence). The CDR3 nucleotides are TGTGCCAGTAGTATAAGGCCAGCAGGCTACACCTTC. Translated, it gives CASSIRPAGYTF.

CDR3 in DNA: TGTGCCAGCAGTTTAGGATCAGGGGCTGACACCGGGGAGCTGTTTTTT. Its protein is CASSLGSGADTGELFF. This chain joins TRBV12-3 or TRBV12-4 and TRBJ2-2; weak D call: TRBD1 (6 bases). The V gene lost 1 base and the J gene lost 3 bases, with 12 bases spanning the gap. The CDR3 spans 16 residues.

This chain connects TRBV20-1 to TRBJ2-7, with a possible D match to TRBD2 (5 bases). This CDR3 is 14 amino acids long. The germline gives CDR1 DFQATT, CDR2 SNEGSKA (reference sequence). Trimming left V 2 bases short and J 5 bases short, with 16 bases between. CDR3 coding DNA: TGCAGTGCTAGACGTGGTTTCGGGATGGACGAGCAGTACTTC. Its translation: CSARRGFGMDEQYF.